The source of this T cell receptor beta chain is a study of T cell repertoires in cytomegalovirus infection. Study as a whole: Evidence of both CMV infection and a matching HLA type came from public TCR beta signatures.

Regarding the study as a whole: The ex vivo response was dominated by HLA-C-restricted CMV-specific TCR beta clonotypes. Public TCR beta family frequency separated CMV-and-HLA carriers, including in an independent cohort.

The sample holds many counts of this clonotype. Its matching antigen is unknown. The CDR3 consists of 15 residues. V lost 3 bases, J lost 7 bases, and 18 bases lay in between. Germline V CDR1 and CDR2: SGHVS, FQNEAQ. TCRdb independently ran MiXCR on the reads; one entry per CDR3 protein. The sample consists of some 390,000 distinct CDR3 sequences, 15% to 20% of them appearing once. Sequencing used PBMCs. J is TRBJ2-5 and V is TRBV7-8, with no clear D. The source is a human donor in good health (CMV status not recorded). Some clones in this sample may be carry-over from other donors' samples. The CDR3 spells CASSLSVSTTGTQYF. The DNA of the CDR3 is TGTGCCAGCAGCTTGTCAGTCTCCACGACGGGGACCCAGTACTTC.